This T cell receptor beta chain was obtained from a study of blood T cells in healthy people across ages. Germline CDR1 reads SGHRS; CDR2 reads YFSETQ. The V end lost 0 bases, the J end lost 6 bases, and 4 bases lay between the germline ends. The CDR3 runs 12 residues. Primers used in a second PCR of roughly 6 to 11 cycles were a sample-barcoded 5' primer and a J-beta primer mix. One entry per CDR3 protein results from TCRdb running MiXCR on the 5' RACE reads. The sample yields roughly 680,000 distinct CDR3 sequences, approximately 52% seen once. Sequenced: blood. This chain connects TRBV5-1 to TRBJ2-1; the D is unclear. This TCR derives from a woman of 80 years or more in good health. Here the CDR3 reads CASSLASNEQFF. CDR3 bases: TGCGCCAGCAGCTTGGCCAGCAATGAGCAGTTCTTC.